The 5 T cell receptor beta chains reported below all come from one sample, sequenced in a study of T cell responses to AZD1222 COVID-19 vaccine. Data came from immunoSEQ multiplex PCR; TCRdb stores just in-frame clones and leaves some out. The data show about 110,000 clones, approximately 90% seen once. Sequenced material: peripheral blood, taken 28 days after the second AZD1222 dose. Receptors were obtained from an adult who received the AZD1222 COVID-19 vaccine.

The chain links TRBV29-1 to TRBJ1-2; 7 nucleotides align to TRBD1. Germline CDR1 and CDR2: SQVTM and ANQGSEA. V was clipped by 8 bases and J by 7 bases; unmatched bases: 31. The CDR3 loop spans 19 amino acids. The CDR3 loop reads CSSKGGVTGVIVNPPGYTF. The CDR3 coding sequence is TGCAGCTCGAAAGGGGGGGTCACAGGGGTAATCGTTAACCCCCCTGGCTACACCTTC.

The chain has TRBV4-1 and TRBJ1-1; weak D call: TRBD1 (5 bases). Trimming stripped 0 bases from V and 4 bases from J, with 12 bases between. Germline lookup yields CDR1 MGHRA and CDR2 YSYEKL. CDR3 length: 15 residues. CDR3 in amino acids: CASSQDQVTATEAFF. Written as DNA, the CDR3 is TGCGCCAGCAGCCAAGATCAGGTGACAGCCACTGAAGCTTTCTTT.

The CDR3 sequence is CASKRWGKDEQFF. In DNA form, the CDR3 reads TGTGCCAGCAAAAGATGGGGGAAGGATGAGCAGTTCTTC. The chain employs TRBV11-3 and TRBJ2-1, with D perhaps TRBD1 or TRBD2 (5 bases each). V lost 7 bases to trimming and J lost 8 bases, with 15 bases between them. CDR1 SGHNT and CDR2 YENEEA come from the germline V gene. The CDR3 extends over 13 amino acids.

The chain joins TRBV5-1 to TRBJ1-1; 10 nucleotides agree with TRBD1. Germline CDR1 is SGHRS and CDR2 is YFSETQ. This CDR3 is 15 amino acids long. V shed 5 bases and J 6 bases; nucleotides not matched to a gene: 10. CDR3 sequence reads: CASSPGQGGIPEAFF. The CDR3 DNA follows: TGCGCCAGCAGTCCCGGACAGGGGGGGATTCCTGAAGCTTTCTTT.

The table lists this clone with a count of one. For the CDR3, the DNA is TGTGCCAGCAGCGGGCAAGGGATCCCATCCTCTTCACCCCTCCACTTT. Its protein is CASSGQGIPSSSPLHF. The chain joins TRBV27 to TRBJ1-6; D gene unclear. Germline CDR1 MNHEY, CDR2 SMNVEV (reference sequence). The CDR3 is 16 amino acids. Trimming stripped 6 bases from V and 9 bases from J, with 21 bases between.